A single sample is the source of the 32 T cell receptor beta chains below, sequenced in a study of T cells in Graves' hyperthyroidism and ophthalmopathy. The CDR3 regions of TCR beta were amplified from RNA transcripts. First-round RT-PCR of the TCR CDR3 relied on the HTBI primer set. A single record per CDR3 protein comes from TCRdb applying MiXCR to the multiplex PCR reads. The repertoire holds about 680,000 distinct CDR3 sequences, with roughly a third as singletons. Sequencing input: blood. These receptors came from a woman between 40 and 50 years old with Graves' hyperthyroidism.

This clonotype has a count of ten or more. This chain uses TRBV19 with TRBJ1-5; 9 positions match TRBD1. The germline V gene has CDR1 LNHDA and CDR2 SQIVND (reference sequence). The J segment lost 3 bases and the V segment lost 6 bases, leaving 6 bases of the junction unmatched. The CDR3 runs to 15 residues. This CDR3 reads CASSHWTGDNQPQHF. The CDR3 DNA sequence: TGTGCCAGTAGCCACTGGACAGGGGACAATCAGCCCCAGCATTTT.

Comment on this clonotype: This may arise from a read error, as a much more abundant clone is one base away. The chain has TRBV7-3 and TRBJ1-3; D gene unclear. Germline assignment: CDR1 SGHTA and CDR2 FQGTGA. The CDR3 is made up of 13 amino acids. The CDR3 is CASSQERRNAIYF. CDR3 in DNA: TGTGCCAGCAGCCAAGAGCGGAGAAACGCCATATATTTT.

The chain joins TRBV24-1 to TRBJ2-5, with TRBD2 as a possible D gene (6 bases). The germline gives CDR1 KGHDR, CDR2 SFDVKD. The germline V and J ends were trimmed by 2 bases and 2 bases, with 8 bases remaining between them. The CDR3 covers 14 residues. In nucleotides, the CDR3 is TGTGCCACCAGTGATTGGGGAGGACAAGAGACCCAGTACTTC. Translating gives CATSDWGGQETQYF.

This chain uses TRBV7-2 with TRBJ2-7; the D gene is possibly TRBD1 (5 bases). The germline CDR1 and CDR2 sequences are SGHTA and FQGNSA. Trimming took off 2 bases at V and 7 bases at J, with 18 bases between the two ends. There are 15 residues in the CDR3. The CDR3 spells CASSLQSGPTGEQYF. The CDR3 nucleotides are TGTGCCAGCAGCTTACAGTCAGGGCCCACCGGGGAGCAGTACTTC. Combining the CDR3 with reference TRBV7-2 and TRBJ2-7 gives the whole variable domain GAGVSQSPSNKVTEKGKDVELRCDPISGHTALYWYRQSLGQGLEFLIYFQGNSAPDKSGLPSDRFSAERTGGSVSTLTIQRTQQEDSAVYLCASSLQSGPTGEQYFGPGTRLTVT.

This chain uses TRBV6-1 with TRBJ1-1; no clear D. Between the trimmed V and J ends, which lost 6 bases and 4 bases, there was a span of 15 bases. Germline CDR1 MNHNS, CDR2 SASEGT. The CDR3 is 14 amino acids. The CDR3: CASRNLGSSTEAFF. CDR3 nucleotide sequence: TGTGCCAGCAGGAATCTTGGAAGTTCCACTGAAGCTTTCTTT.

V is TRBV2 and J is TRBJ2-7, with D unclear. In germline, CDR1 is SNHLY, CDR2 FYNNEI. V lost 7 bases to trimming and J lost 5 bases, with 9 bases between them. The length of the CDR3 is 11 residues. CDR3 in amino acids: CASTRGDEQYF. In DNA form, the CDR3 reads TGTGCCAGCACCCGTGGCGACGAGCAGTACTTC.

This clonotype was seen a handful of times. The chain joins TRBV7-9 to TRBJ2-5; 12 bases match TRBD1. The J call may be in error: the DNA end matches TRBJ2-7 better. CDR3 length equals 19 residues. The V gene's germline CDR1 is SEHNR and CDR2 FQNEAQ (reference sequence). The CDR3 reads CASSFPGTGGRHRTYEQYF. CDR3 DNA sequence: TGTGCCAGCAGCTTTCCCGGGACAGGGGGCCGCCATAGGACCTACGAGCAGTACTTC.

V is TRBV13 and J is TRBJ1-2, with D possibly being TRBD1 (5 bases). The V gene's germline CDR1 is PRHDT and CDR2 FYEKMQ (reference sequence). The CDR3 covers 17 residues. The V gene lost 3 bases and the J gene lost 7 bases, with 24 bases spanning the gap. The CDR3 loop reads CASSFGSGTRGYGGYTF. CDR3 bases: TGTGCCAGCAGCTTCGGTAGCGGGACGAGGGGCTACGGTGGCTACACCTTC.

V is TRBV7-9 and J is TRBJ1-1; possible D gene TRBD1, 5 bases. Germline V gives CDR1 SEHNR, CDR2 FQNEAQ (reference sequence). This CDR3 is 14 amino acids long. V was pared by 5 bases and J by 7 bases, with 17 bases between. In DNA, the CDR3 is TGTGCCAGCAGCCAAGAAGGGACCTACCTTGAAGCTTTCTTT. Amino acids: CASSQEGTYLEAFF.

This clonotype was found a few times. The V gene is TRBV7-2, the J gene TRBJ2-5, with TRBD2 identical over 7 bases. The germline CDR1 and CDR2 sequences are SGHTA and FQGNSA. The V gene end was trimmed by 1 base and the J gene end by 1 base; junction bases not matched to a gene: 9. This CDR3 is built from 17 residues. The CDR3 reads CASSLGRSAGSQETQYF. The CDR3 region has the DNA TGTGCCAGCAGCTTAGGTCGCTCAGCGGGGTCCCAAGAGACCCAGTACTTC.

This clonotype came up once. This chain uses TRBV24-1 with TRBJ2-5; 10 nucleotides line up with TRBD2. Germline V gene data show CDR1 as KGHDR and CDR2 as SFDVKD. V lost 5 bases to trimming and J lost 5 bases; unmatched junction nucleotides: 7. The CDR3 sequence is 15 residues long. The CDR3 region is CATSVASGGLETQYF. The CDR3 region has the DNA TGTGCCACCAGTGTTGCTAGCGGGGGATTGGAGACCCAGTACTTC.

Ten or more counts support this clonotype. V and J are TRBV19 and TRBJ1-1; D gene uncertain. Trimming took off 8 bases at V and 4 bases at J, with 8 bases between the two ends. The CDR3 loop spans 11 amino acids. Germline CDR1 reads LNHDA; CDR2 reads SQIVND (reference sequence). CDR3: CASLQSTEAFF. CDR3 sequence (DNA): TGTGCCAGTCTCCAGAGCACTGAAGCTTTCTTT.

This clonotype has more than one count but fewer than ten. V gene TRBV27 combines with J gene TRBJ2-7; maybe TRBD2 (6 bases). This CDR3 contains 13 residues. Germline CDR1 reads MNHEY; CDR2 reads SMNVEV (reference sequence). V gave up 3 bases and J gave up 4 bases, with 10 bases separating them. The DNA for the CDR3 is TGTGCCAGCAGTTTGGCGGGGCTGTACGAGCAGTACTTC. It specifies CASSLAGLYEQYF.

The chain couples TRBV5-1 to TRBJ1-2, with D perhaps TRBD1 (5 bases). V was shortened by 4 bases and J by 1 base, with 11 bases between the two germline ends. CDR1 is SGHRS, CDR2 YFSETQ, per germline. The CDR3 contains 14 residues. CDR3: CASSIAGINYGYTF. CDR3 in DNA: TGCGCCAGCAGCATAGCAGGGATTAACTATGGCTACACCTTC.

CDR3: CASAFAGELFF. CDR3 bases: TGTGCCAGCGCTTTCGCCGGGGAGCTGTTTTTT. The chain joins TRBV28 to TRBJ2-2; D remains unclear. The CDR3 sequence is 11 residues long. V lost 8 bases and J lost 6, with 7 bases in between. Germline values: CDR1 MDHEN, CDR2 SYDVKM.

This clonotype appeared a few times. This chain links TRBV4-1 with TRBJ1-1, with D possibly TRBD1 on 6 matching bases. The ends were cut back, 0 bases at V and 11 bases at J, with 13 bases in the middle. Germline CDR1 is MGHRA and CDR2 is YSYEKL. The CDR3 runs to 13 residues. The CDR3 loop reads CASSQDRGAYAFF. CDR3 coding DNA: TGCGCCAGCAGCCAAGACCGGGGGGCATACGCTTTCTTT.

This chain joins TRBV29-1 and TRBJ1-1; 7 bases match TRBD1. V trimming: 3 bases; J trimming: 0 bases; junction bases outside the gene matches: 7. This CDR3 has 15 residues. Germline-derived CDR1 and CDR2 are SQVTM and ANQGSEA. The CDR3 spells CSVDETGNVNTEAFF. DNA of the CDR3: TGCAGCGTTGACGAGACAGGGAACGTGAACACTGAAGCTTTCTTT.

This clonotype was seen more than once but under ten times. V usage is TRBV5-1 and J usage is TRBJ2-2, with unresolved D. The germline V and J ends were trimmed by 5 bases and 2 bases, with 13 bases remaining between them. This CDR3 spans 15 amino acids. In germline, CDR1 is SGHRS, CDR2 YFSETQ. The CDR3 loop is CASRQGSRNTGELFF. The CDR3 DNA is TGCGCCAGCAGGCAAGGGTCGAGAAACACCGGGGAGCTGTTTTTT.

This clonotype was recorded at least ten times. The CDR3 region has the DNA TGTGCCAGCAGGCTCGTAGGGAGAACGAACACTGAAGCTTTCTTT. Translated: CASRLVGRTNTEAFF. The rearrangement links TRBV7-9 to TRBJ1-1; D is undetermined. V lost 6 bases, J lost 1 base, and 15 bases lay in between. In germline, CDR1 is SEHNR, CDR2 FQNEAQ (reference sequence). This CDR3 contains 15 residues. The whole variable domain, remainder taken from reference TRBV7-9 and TRBJ1-1, is DTGVSQNPRHKITKRGQNVTFRCDPISEHNRLYWYRQTLGQGPEFLTYFQNEAQLEKSRLLSDRFSAERPKGSFSTLEIQRTEQGDSAMYLCASRLVGRTNTEAFFGQGTRLTVV.

Concerning this clonotype itself: A read error may be the cause here, since a much bigger clone is one base away. The rearrangement uses TRBV7-2 and TRBJ1-1, with 8 bases matching TRBD1. This CDR3 is built from 14 residues. Trimming removed 8 bases from V and 5 bases from J; junction bases left unmatched: 10. Germline assignment: CDR1 SGHTA and CDR2 FQGNSA. This CDR3 is CASLNRQGTTEAFF. CDR3 nucleotide sequence: TGTGCCAGCCTAAACCGACAGGGGACGACTGAAGCTTTCTTT.

The chain is built from TRBV25-1 and TRBJ1-6; TRBD1 matches at 9 bases. CDR1 is MGHDK and CDR2 is SYGVNS in the germline V gene. The CDR3 spans 17 residues. J gave up 1 base and V 1 base, and 2 bases lay outside the gene matches. CDR3 DNA sequence: TGTGCCAGCAGTGAATCGGGACAGGGTTCCTATAATTCACCCCTCCACTTT. This sequence encodes CASSESGQGSYNSPLHF.

A remark on this clonotype: Its ends do not fully match the called genes, so a read error is possible. The rearrangement links TRBV19 to TRBJ1-3; D is ambiguous. The CDR3 totals 15 residues. Germline V gene lookup returns CDR1 LNHDA and CDR2 SQIVND (reference sequence). The CDR3 region is CASSISGSSGDTIYF. The CDR3 DNA reads TGTGCCAGTAGTATTAGTGGATCCTCTGGAGACACCATATATTTT.

The V gene is TRBV10-2, the J gene TRBJ2-2; D possibly corresponds to TRBD1 (5 bases). From germline, CDR1 is WSHSY and CDR2 SAAADI. The CDR3 consists of 14 residues. Trimming took 4 bases from V and 1 from J, leaving 7 bases between them. CDR3 protein: CASSVDRNTGELFF. CDR3 DNA: TGCGCCAGCAGTGTCGACAGGAACACCGGGGAGCTGTTTTTT.

This clonotype was seen repeatedly, ten times or more. V and J are TRBV24-1 and TRBJ2-5; a possible D gene is TRBD2 (6 bases). V shed 3 bases and J shed 5 bases, with 21 bases lying between them. The CDR3 has 17 amino acids. Germline V lookup: CDR1 KGHDR, CDR2 SFDVKD. In nucleotides, the CDR3 is TGTGCCACCAGTGATCCCCGGGAGCAGGTTAACCCCGAGACCCAGTACTTC. As protein: CATSDPREQVNPETQYF.

The chain uses TRBV7-2 and TRBJ2-7; D remains unclear. Germline V lookup: CDR1 SGHTA, CDR2 FQGNSA. V was trimmed by 11 bases and J by 5 bases, leaving 13 bases between them. The CDR3 spans 11 residues. The CDR3 nucleotides read TGTGCCTGGAGCCCAAACCACGAGCAGTACTTC. Its protein is CAWSPNHEQYF.

V gene TRBV19 combines with J gene TRBJ1-2, with D uncertain. The CDR3 consists of 13 residues. Deletions cut 7 bases from V and 5 bases from J, with 14 bases between. Germline CDR1 reads LNHDA; CDR2 reads SQIVND (reference sequence). The CDR3 DNA reads as TGTGCCAGTAACCCGTCGGGTGGTTATGGCTACACCTTC. Its protein product is CASNPSGGYGYTF.

This clonotype was recorded many times. The rearrangement links TRBV4-2 to TRBJ1-5; D ambiguous. CDR3 length: 16 residues. The germline V gene has CDR1 LGHNA and CDR2 YNFKEQ. V shed 4 bases and J shed 6 bases, with 19 bases lying between them. The CDR3 loop reads CASSLTGQRFPQPQHF. CDR3 in DNA: TGTGCCAGCAGCCTAACGGGCCAACGATTCCCTCAGCCCCAGCATTTT.

This chain links TRBV7-9 with TRBJ1-5; D unresolved. The germline gives CDR1 SEHNR, CDR2 FQNEAQ (reference sequence). Trimming removed 4 bases at V and 2 bases at J, with 12 bases between. This CDR3 has 15 residues. The CDR3 sequence: CASSCRERGNQPQHF. The DNA of the CDR3 is TGTGCCAGCAGCTGCCGGGAACGGGGCAATCAGCCCCAGCATTTT. Supplemented by reference TRBV7-9 and TRBJ1-5, the full variable domain reads DTGVSQNPRHKITKRGQNVTFRCDPISEHNRLYWYRQTLGQGPEFLTYFQNEAQLEKSRLLSDRFSAERPKGSFSTLEIQRTEQGDSAMYLCASSCRERGNQPQHFGDGTRLSIL.

This clonotype was seen only a few times. This sequence joins TRBV14 and TRBJ1-2; D ambiguous. The CDR3 spans 13 residues. Looked up from germline, CDR1 is SGHDN and CDR2 is FVKESK. Trimming removed 2 bases from V and 6 bases from J, with 10 bases in between. The CDR3 DNA follows: TGTGCCAGCAGCCAACAGGAGGGTGATGGCTACACCTTC. This translates into CASSQQEGDGYTF.

This clonotype was picked up a small number of times. J is TRBJ1-4 and V is TRBV3-1; a possible D gene is TRBD1 (5 bases). The V end was cut by 0 bases, the J end by 5 bases, with 10 bases between. CDR1 and CDR2 (germline): LGHDT, YNNKEL (reference sequence). The CDR3 totals 15 residues. CDR3 nucleotides: TGTGCCAGCAGCCAAGAGGGGGTGGGGAATGAAAAACTGTTTTTT. It is translated as CASSQEGVGNEKLFF.

In this sample, this clonotype turned up many times. This sequence joins TRBV7-9 and TRBJ2-2; D uncertain. The CDR3 length is 12 residues. Germline CDR1 and CDR2: SEHNR and FQNEAQ (reference sequence). V gave up 3 bases and J gave up 5 bases, with 4 bases separating them. The CDR3 DNA reads as TGTGCCAGCAGCTTGACTACCGGGGAGCTGTTTTTT. This codes for CASSLTTGELFF.

Ten or more counts support this clonotype. This chain uses TRBV5-6 with TRBJ1-2; D possibly corresponds to TRBD1 (5 bases). This CDR3 has 14 amino acids. From germline, CDR1 is SGHDT and CDR2 YYEEEE. Trimming pared 1 base from V and 8 bases from J, leaving 15 bases between. DNA of the CDR3: TGTGCCAGCAGCTTGTACAAGGGGCGCCGGGGCTACACCTTC. It yields the protein CASSLYKGRRGYTF.